These 6 T cell receptor beta chains share one sample of origin, sequenced in a study of Ad26.COV2.S vaccination and SARS-CoV-2 variants (dated by TCRdb to about 2021). The library was built by means of the immunoSEQ multiplex PCR assay. In TCRdb, the immuneACCESS table is reduced to in-frame sequences with V and J assigned. These tables do not hold every clone; where another copy was compared, an unresolved V gene accounts for under half, and the others remain unexplained. The sample profile shows roughly 150,000 clones; 86% of them were found once. Jointly, the top ten make up approximately 5.1% of the sample. Reading the label with the study, this specimen's time point is: individuals recovered from natural SARS-CoV-2 infection. The source was peripheral blood, collected after recovery from COVID-19. These receptors all stem from a human donor who had recovered from COVID-19.

Only one count was recorded for this clone. This rearrangement joins TRBV4-1 to TRBJ1-1, with 11 bases matching TRBD1. J gave up 6 bases and V 2 bases, and 11 bases lay outside the gene matches. The CDR3 has 17 amino acids. Per germline, CDR1 MGHRA and CDR2 YSYEKL. The CDR3 nucleotides are TGCGCCAGCAGCCAAAATGGACAGGGGGCGGGTTGGTCTGAAGCTTTCTTT. This gives the protein CASSQNGQGAGWSEAFF.

J is TRBJ2-2 and V is TRBV7-2; D is uncertain. The CDR3 loop spans 13 amino acids. V was clipped by 4 bases and J by 7 bases, with 10 bases between them. From germline, CDR1 is SGHTA and CDR2 FQGNSA. The CDR3 sequence is CASSSRQHGELFF. CDR3 sequence (DNA): TGTGCCAGCAGCTCTCGACAACACGGGGAGCTGTTTTTT.

In this sample, this clone turned up a few times. The chain couples TRBV2 to TRBJ1-6, with 7 positions matching TRBD1. V was clipped by 7 bases and J by 7 bases; unmatched bases: 4. In germline, CDR1 is SNHLY, CDR2 FYNNEI. There are 13 residues in the CDR3. The CDR3 DNA reads TGTGCCAGCACGGGGACAGTCAATTCACCCCTCCACTTT. Translation gives CASTGTVNSPLHF. Based on the CDR3 plus reference TRBV2 and TRBJ1-6, the full variable domain is EPEVTQTPSHQVTQMGQEVILRCVPISNHLYFYWYRQILGQKVEFLVSFYNNEISEKSEIFDDQFSVERPDGSNFTLKIRSTKLEDSAMYFCASTGTVNSPLHFGNGTRLTVT.

The chain has TRBV11-2 and TRBJ2-1; 8 bases line up with TRBD2. Germline loops: CDR1 SGHAT, CDR2 FQNNGV. J was trimmed by 7 bases and V by 4 bases; bases with no gene match: 6. The CDR3 sequence is 14 residues long. In DNA, the CDR3 is TGTGCCAGCAGCTCCCGGGGGGGGAAAAATGAGCAGTTCTTC. It specifies CASSSRGGKNEQFF. The full variable domain, rest sourced from reference TRBV11-2 and TRBJ2-1, is EAGVAQSPRYKIIEKRQSVAFWCNPISGHATLYWYQQILGQGPKLLIQFQNNGVVDDSQLPKDRFSAERLKGVDSTLKIQPAKLEDSAVYLCASSSRGGKNEQFFGPGTRLTVL.

This chain links TRBV6-2 or TRBV6-3 with TRBJ2-7; D unresolved. This CDR3 has 12 residues. V shed 5 bases and J shed 5 bases, with 10 bases lying between them. Looked up from germline, CDR1 is MNHEY and CDR2 is SVGEGT. This CDR3 reads CASSDGPNEQYF. CDR3 coding DNA: TGTGCCAGCAGTGACGGTCCCAACGAGCAGTACTTC.

This clone showed up just once. The chain recombines TRBV20-1 with TRBJ2-3; D ambiguous. This CDR3 spans 11 amino acids. Germline V lookup: CDR1 DFQATT, CDR2 SNEGSKA (reference sequence). CDR3: CSVGTTDTQYF. The CDR3 nucleotides are TGCAGCGTGGGTACCACAGATACGCAGTATTTT.